Listed below are T cell receptor beta chains from one sample, sequenced in a study of identical twins. Using its own MiXCR run on the 5' RACE reads, TCRdb lists one record per CDR3 protein. Of approximately 890,000 distinct CDR3 sequences in the sample, about 12% were seen once. A further study also used this sample, focusing on yellow fever vaccine responses in identical twins.

Sequenced input: PBMCs. The receptors stem from a woman aged 18-29 years in good health. Each CDR3 is given with its conserved first and last residue. Fields, in order: V gene, J gene, D gene, clone size, CDR3 protein, CDR3 DNA. The D gene is left open where the match is weak. Rows may omit the clone size; those that give it use once, few, many or a size class.

>TRBV20-1|TRBJ2-5|.|.
CSAGVVVETQYF
TGCAGTGCCGGGGTTGTGGTGGAGACCCAGTACTTC
>TRBV24-1|TRBJ2-5|TRBD1|few
CATSGDRGIGTQYF
TGTGCCACCAGTGGTGACAGGGGAATCGGGACCCAGTACTTC
>TRBV7-8|TRBJ2-2|TRBD2|few
CASSLYGREWKGGELFF
TGTGCCAGCAGCTTATACGGGCGGGAGTGGAAGGGCGGGGAGCTGTTTTTT
>TRBV5-1|TRBJ2-1|TRBD2|many
CASSFSGGAYNEQFF
TGTGCCAGCAGCTTTAGCGGGGGAGCATACAATGAGCAGTTCTTC
>TRBV7-2|TRBJ1-5|TRBD1|few
CASSLQGASQPQHF
TGTGCCAGCAGCTTACAGGGGGCTTCTCAGCCCCAGCATTTT
>TRBV9|TRBJ1-1|.|.
CAGSVAASMNTEAFF
TGTGCCGGCAGCGTAGCGGCCTCTATGAACACTGAAGCTTTCTTT
>TRBV11-2|TRBJ2-5|.|few
CASSLMGQEQETQYF
TGTGCCAGCAGCTTGATGGGGCAGGAGCAAGAGACCCAGTACTTC
>TRBV20-1|TRBJ1-1|.|few
CSAQDDDRRYFF
TGCAGTGCTCAAGACGACGACAGGCGATATTTCTTT
>TRBV6-5|TRBJ2-7|.|.
CASSSRGPSYEQYF
TGTGCCAGCAGCTCTCGGGGCCCCTCCTACGAGCAGTACTTC
>TRBV27|TRBJ2-2|.|.
CASSLRQITGELFF
TGTGCCAGCAGTTTACGACAGATCACCGGGGAGCTGTTTTTT
>TRBV9|TRBJ2-1|.|few
CASSVEVTGLEQFF
TGTGCCAGCAGCGTAGAGGTGACAGGCCTCGAGCAGTTCTTC
>TRBV12-3/TRBV12-4|TRBJ1-4|.|many
CASSATGSPNEKLFF
TGTGCCAGCAGTGCAACAGGGTCTCCTAATGAAAAACTGTTTTTT
>TRBV4-1|TRBJ2-1|TRBD2|many
CASSQDFGTSVYNEQFF
TGCGCCAGCAGCCAAGATTTTGGGACTAGCGTATACAATGAGCAGTTCTTC
>TRBV5-6|TRBJ2-1|TRBD1|.
CASSPRQWDRDYNEQFF
TGTGCCAGCAGCCCGCGGCAATGGGACAGGGACTACAATGAGCAGTTCTTC
>TRBV4-1|TRBJ1-3|.|few
CASSQYQGLSGNTIYF
TGCGCCAGCAGCCAGTATCAGGGCCTCTCCGGAAACACCATATATTTT
>TRBV10-2|TRBJ1-6|TRBD1|few
CASSRITGDFSPLHF
TGCGCCAGCAGCAGAATCACAGGGGATTTTTCACCCCTCCACTTT
>TRBV2|TRBJ2-1|TRBD2|few
CASNGLAESSYNEQFF
TGTGCCAGCAATGGACTAGCGGAGAGCTCCTACAATGAGCAGTTCTTC
>TRBV12-3/TRBV12-4|TRBJ1-6|.|.
CASSFGRGGRSPLHF
TGTGCCAGCAGTTTTGGTAGGGGGGGCCGTTCACCCCTCCACTTT
>TRBV12-3/TRBV12-4|TRBJ1-2|.|many
CASSLYRAFNYGYTF
TGTGCCAGCAGTTTGTACAGGGCTTTTAACTATGGCTACACCTTC
>TRBV11-2|TRBJ1-6|.|.
CASSPRTGAYSPLHF
TGTGCCAGCAGCCCCCGTACGGGGGCTTATTCACCCCTCCACTTT
>TRBV5-1|TRBJ2-1|TRBD1|many
CASRKGQGASNEQFF
TGCGCCAGCAGAAAGGGACAGGGGGCGTCTAATGAGCAGTTCTTC
>TRBV29-1|TRBJ2-5|.|many
CSVVGGETQYF
TGCAGCGTTGTAGGAGGGGAGACCCAGTACTTC
>TRBV6-5|TRBJ2-2|.|many
CASKVGAGELFF
TGTGCCAGCAAAGTGGGGGCCGGGGAGCTGTTTTTT
>TRBV6-2/TRBV6-3|TRBJ2-3|TRBD2|few
CASSPPGDYPGGTDTQYF
TGTGCCAGCAGCCCCCCCGGGGACTACCCAGGCGGCACAGATACGCAGTATTTT
>TRBV7-9|TRBJ2-2|.|.
CASSTGVGTGELFF
TGTGCCAGCAGCACTGGGGTAGGGACCGGGGAGCTGTTTTTT
>TRBV12-3/TRBV12-4|TRBJ2-4|TRBD1|few
CASGNRGRGSTGNIQYF
TGTGCCAGCGGGAACAGGGGGAGAGGGTCAACCGGAAACATTCAGTACTTC
>TRBV7-7|TRBJ2-2|.|few
CASSTERGAGELFF
TGTGCCAGCAGCACGGAACGGGGGGCTGGGGAGCTGTTTTTT
>TRBV7-2|TRBJ1-2|TRBD1|.
CASSRTGRGYGYTF
TGTGCCAGCAGCCGGACAGGGAGAGGCTATGGCTACACCTTC
>TRBV27|TRBJ2-3|TRBD1|.
CASSQPGQATDTQYF
TGTGCCAGCAGTCAACCGGGACAGGCGACAGATACGCAGTATTTT
>TRBV6-5|TRBJ1-2|.|few
CASRQGYGYTF
TGTGCCAGCAGGCAGGGATATGGCTACACCTTC
>TRBV28|TRBJ1-2|.|.
CASSLFLENYGYTF
TGTGCCAGCAGTTTATTCTTGGAGAACTATGGCTACACCTTC
>TRBV28|TRBJ2-4|TRBD1|few
CASSLFSGGEAKNIQYF
TGTGCCAGCAGTTTATTTTCAGGGGGCGAAGCCAAAAACATTCAGTACTTC
>TRBV7-2|TRBJ2-1|TRBD2|.
CASSLWGGGSVNEQFF
TGTGCCAGCAGCTTATGGGGAGGCGGGAGCGTCAATGAGCAGTTCTTC
>TRBV20-1|TRBJ2-3|.|few
CSASGLFLNSADTQYF
TGCAGTGCCTCGGGACTTTTTCTCAATTCAGCAGATACGCAGTATTTT
>TRBV5-1|TRBJ1-1|TRBD1|few
CASRRQGETNTEAFF
TGCGCCAGCAGACGACAGGGGGAAACGAACACTGAAGCTTTCTTT
>TRBV12-3/TRBV12-4|TRBJ1-1|.|few
CASNSGVPNTEAFF
TGTGCCAGCAATTCAGGGGTTCCGAACACTGAAGCTTTCTTT
>TRBV12-3/TRBV12-4|TRBJ2-1|.|few
CASSSDATPNNEQFF
TGTGCCAGCAGCTCCGACGCGACTCCGAACAATGAGCAGTTCTTC
>TRBV23-1|TRBJ2-5|.|.
CASSQKEGDRSGSQYF
TGCGCCAGCAGTCAAAAAGAGGGCGACAGGTCAGGGTCCCAGTACTTC
>TRBV6-1|TRBJ1-1|.|many
CASSEAEQGGAFF
TGTGCCAGCAGTGAAGCCGAACAGGGTGGGGCTTTCTTT
>TRBV2|TRBJ2-2|.|.
CASGLRGNTGELFF
TGTGCCAGCGGCCTACGGGGGAACACCGGGGAGCTGTTTTTT
>TRBV7-8|TRBJ1-1|TRBD1|few
CASSIWGQANTEAFF
TGTGCCAGCAGCATCTGGGGACAGGCGAACACTGAAGCTTTCTTT
>TRBV20-1|TRBJ1-4|TRBD1|few
CSARATGGSNEKLFF
TGCAGTGCTAGAGCCACAGGGGGCTCAAATGAAAAACTGTTTTTT
>TRBV12-3/TRBV12-4|TRBJ2-6|TRBD1|few
CASSFKGTAVIVNSGANVLTF
TGTGCCAGCAGTTTCAAGGGGACAGCAGTTATAGTGAATTCTGGGGCCAACGTCCTGACTTTC
>TRBV7-2|TRBJ1-1|.|few
CASSPSGGGNTEAFF
TGTGCCAGCAGCCCCTCCGGGGGCGGGAACACTGAAGCTTTCTTT
>TRBV5-1|TRBJ1-2|.|few
CASSLPGTQYGYTF
TGCGCCAGCAGTTTGCCCGGGACTCAATATGGCTACACCTTC
>TRBV28|TRBJ1-5|TRBD1|.
CASSNRGNQPQHF
TGTGCCAGCAGTAACAGGGGGAATCAGCCCCAGCATTTT
>TRBV15|TRBJ2-1|.|.
CATSMYNEQFF
TGTGCCACCAGCATGTACAATGAGCAGTTCTTC
>TRBV7-2|TRBJ2-1|.|few
CASSLGIIPNEQFF
TGTGCCAGCAGCTTAGGTATAATTCCCAATGAGCAGTTCTTC
>TRBV14|TRBJ2-1|TRBD2|.
CASSPDSGRRQFF
TGTGCCAGCAGCCCAGATAGCGGGAGACGGCAGTTCTTC
>TRBV15|TRBJ2-7|.|.
CATSRDRGARSYEQYF
TGTGCCACCAGCAGAGATCGGGGGGCCCGCTCCTACGAGCAGTACTTC
>TRBV18|TRBJ2-7|.|.
CASSPFRGSSYEQYF
TGTGCCAGCTCACCGTTTCGGGGGAGCTCCTACGAGCAGTACTTC
>TRBV12-3/TRBV12-4|TRBJ2-3|TRBD1|.
CASSLTGAHTDTQYF
TGTGCCAGCAGTTTGACAGGGGCCCACACAGATACGCAGTATTTT
>TRBV10-3|TRBJ2-3|TRBD1|.
CAIREQGGPRDTQYF
TGTGCCATCAGGGAACAGGGGGGACCTCGAGATACGCAGTATTTT
>TRBV28|TRBJ2-7|TRBD2|many
CASSPRTSGSFAYEQYF
TGTGCCAGCAGTCCAAGGACTAGCGGGAGTTTTGCCTACGAGCAGTACTTC
>TRBV19|TRBJ1-1|TRBD1|.
CASSRTGREAFF
TGTGCCAGTAGTCGGACAGGCAGGGAAGCTTTCTTT
>TRBV12-3/TRBV12-4|TRBJ1-5|TRBD1|few
CASSRDRFSNQPQHF
TGTGCCAGCAGTAGGGACAGGTTTAGCAATCAGCCCCAGCATTTT
>TRBV5-1|TRBJ2-1|TRBD2|many
CASSLDLAGAYNEQFF
TGCGCCAGCAGCTTGGATTTAGCGGGGGCTTACAATGAGCAGTTCTTC
>TRBV11-1|TRBJ2-6|.|few
CASSLVFGWDSGANVLTF
TGTGCCAGCAGCTTAGTGTTTGGTTGGGACTCTGGGGCCAACGTCCTGACTTTC
>TRBV6-1|TRBJ2-3|.|.
CASRRTEGSDTQYF
TGTGCCAGCAGACGGACAGAGGGATCAGATACGCAGTATTTT
>TRBV12-3/TRBV12-4|TRBJ2-1|.|.
CASSFGGGSPNEQFF
TGTGCCAGCAGTTTCGGCGGCGGCTCCCCCAATGAGCAGTTCTTC